One and the same sample provided the 16 T cell receptor beta chains below, sequenced in a study of molecular identifiers for immune sequencing clone quantification. TCRdb reprocessed the PCR reads via MiXCR and lists one record per CDR3 protein. The sample contains about 500,000 distinct CDR3 sequences, around 23% of which appear only once. Sequenced material: naive CD8+ T cells from blood, with Jurkat cell RNA spiked in. As for subset: FACS-sorted CD8+CD4-CCR7+CD45RA+ naive T cells. The receptors derive from a human donor in good health. Some libraries in this study had Jurkat cell RNA spiked in.

This clonotype was detected ten times or more. The DNA for the CDR3 is TGTGCCAGCAGTGGGGACAGCTACGAGCAGTACTTC. Protein sequence: CASSGDSYEQYF. This chain uses TRBV5-4 with TRBJ2-7; TRBD1 aligns across 7 bases. Germline trimming cut 5 bases from V and 3 bases from J; bases unmatched to any gene: 2. Germline V gives CDR1 SGHNT, CDR2 YYREEE (reference sequence). The CDR3 is 12 amino acids. The variable domain in full, completed from reference TRBV5-4 and TRBJ2-7, reads ETGVTQSPTHLIKTRGQQVTLRCSSQSGHNTVSWYQQALGQGPQFIFQYYREEENGRGNFPPRFSGLQFPNYSSELNVNALELDDSALYLCASSGDSYEQYFGPGTRLTVT.

The chain links TRBV7-9 to TRBJ2-7; D is perhaps TRBD1 (6 bases). There are 16 residues in the CDR3. V shed 5 bases and J shed 3 bases, with 20 bases lying between them. Germline V lookup: CDR1 SEHNR, CDR2 FQNEAQ (reference sequence). The CDR3 DNA is TGTGCCAGCAGCGTATCAGAGGGCAGGGGATTCTACGAGCAGTACTTC. Its translation: CASSVSEGRGFYEQYF.

The sample holds many counts of this clonotype. The rearrangement uses TRBV19 and TRBJ2-3; D is unclear. V gave up 4 bases and J gave up 4 bases, with 12 bases separating them. The CDR3 extends over 14 amino acids. Germline V gene sequence: CDR1 LNHDA, CDR2 SQIVND (reference sequence). In DNA, the CDR3 is TGTGCCAGTAGTAAGTGGTTGGGCGCAGATACGCAGTATTTT. The encoded protein is CASSKWLGADTQYF.

This clonotype was observed a handful of times. The chain combines TRBV28 with TRBJ2-2; 11 bases match TRBD2. Trimming cost V 4 bases and J 1 base; bases outside gene matches: 5. The length of the CDR3 is 17 residues. In germline, CDR1 is MDHEN, CDR2 SYDVKM. The CDR3 DNA sequence: TGTGCCAGCAGTTGGGGACTAGCGGAGATGAACACCGGGGAGCTGTTTTTT. Protein: CASSWGLAEMNTGELFF.

CDR3 bases: TGTGCCAGCCGAACAGGGGACCGTGGCTACACCTTC. Protein sequence: CASRTGDRGYTF. The chain couples TRBV28 to TRBJ1-2; 7 bases are shared with TRBD1. This CDR3 is built from 12 residues. J gave up 7 bases and V 8 bases, and 7 bases lay outside the gene matches. Germline CDR1 is MDHEN and CDR2 is SYDVKM.

This clonotype was seen more than once but under ten times. The rearrangement joins TRBV20-1 to TRBJ2-7; D is possibly TRBD1 or TRBD2 (5 bases each). The V end lost 0 bases, the J end lost 5 bases, and 8 bases lay between the germline ends. CDR1 and CDR2 (germline): DFQATT, SNEGSKA (reference sequence). The CDR3 length is 12 residues. The CDR3 is CSARDEGHEQYF. The CDR3 DNA follows: TGCAGTGCTAGAGATGAGGGACACGAGCAGTACTTC.

This clonotype occurred many times. The chain has TRBV13 and TRBJ2-5, with a possible D match to TRBD1 (6 bases). Germline CDR1 reads PRHDT; CDR2 reads FYEKMQ (reference sequence). V was trimmed by 3 bases and J by 4 bases, leaving 9 bases between them. The CDR3 extends over 13 amino acids. In DNA, the CDR3 is TGTGCCAGCAGCTTTGGGGGCCGAGAGACCCAGTACTTC. This translates into CASSFGGRETQYF.

This clonotype was seen a handful of times. This sequence joins TRBV19 and TRBJ2-3; D unresolved. V was cut by 3 bases and J by 2 bases, with 9 bases left in between. The CDR3 spans 14 residues. Germline V gene sequence: CDR1 LNHDA, CDR2 SQIVND (reference sequence). DNA of the CDR3: TGTGCCAGTAGTATTTCCCAGGACACAGATACGCAGTATTTT. Protein product: CASSISQDTDTQYF.

The CDR3 DNA sequence: TGTGCCAGCAGCTTGGGGGTTGGCGAAAAACTGTTTTTT. Amino acid sequence: CASSLGVGEKLFF. The chain couples TRBV5-5 to TRBJ1-4; D not certain. CDR1 is SGHKS and CDR2 is YYEKEE in the germline V gene (reference sequence). Trimming stripped 0 bases from V and 8 bases from J, with 8 bases between. The CDR3 sequence is 13 residues long.

This clonotype was detected many times. DNA for the CDR3: TGTGCCACCGCGGGGAGTACTGAAGCTTTCTTT. This codes for CATAGSTEAFF. The rearrangement uses TRBV7-9 and TRBJ1-1; D remains unclear. From germline, CDR1 is SEHNR and CDR2 FQNEAQ (reference sequence). This CDR3 contains 11 residues. Deletions cut 10 bases from V and 5 bases from J, with 11 bases between.

This clonotype was detected a few times. This chain joins TRBV7-8 and TRBJ2-1, with D hard to call. CDR1 SGHVS and CDR2 FQNEAQ come from the germline V gene. V was pared by 5 bases and J by 3 bases, with 14 bases between. This CDR3 contains 15 residues. The chain's CDR3 is CASSPRDGVYNEQFF. The CDR3 region has the DNA TGTGCCAGCAGCCCACGAGACGGAGTCTACAATGAGCAGTTCTTC.

The rearrangement uses TRBV11-2 and TRBJ1-2; D is uncertain. The CDR3 extends over 13 amino acids. Germline CDR1 and CDR2: SGHAT and FQNNGV. The V gene lost 1 base and the J gene lost 8 bases, with 11 bases spanning the gap. CDR3 loop: CASSLVGLEGYTF. The CDR3 coding sequence is TGTGCCAGCAGCTTAGTAGGTTTAGAGGGCTACACCTTC.

This clonotype was counted once. This clone may be a read error of a much larger clone one base away. The genes are TRBV2 and TRBJ2-3, with no clear D. The germline CDR1 and CDR2 sequences are SNHLY and FYNNEI. The CDR3 has 13 residues. The CDR3 nucleotides are TGTGCCATAGGGCTGGACCTTTCAGATATGCAGTATTTT. Translation: CAIGLDLSDMQYF.

This clonotype was found many times. The rearrangement uses TRBV4-3 and TRBJ1-1; D is uncertain. The CDR3 covers 15 residues. Germline V gene lookup returns CDR1 LGHNA and CDR2 YSLEER. Trimming removed 0 bases at V and 1 base at J, with 9 bases between. CDR3 sequence reads: CASSQDGRPNTEAFF. The CDR3 region has the DNA TGCGCCAGCAGCCAAGATGGGAGACCGAACACTGAAGCTTTCTTT.

The chain combines TRBV5-1 with TRBJ2-7, with D maybe TRBD1 (6 bases). V gave up 3 bases and J gave up 0 bases, with 13 bases separating them. CDR3 length: 15 amino acids. Germline CDR1 SGHRS, CDR2 YFSETQ. CDR3 amino acids: CASSWTAISSYEQYF. The CDR3 bases are TGCGCCAGCAGCTGGACAGCAATTTCCTCCTACGAGCAGTACTTC. Combining the CDR3 with reference TRBV5-1 and TRBJ2-7 gives the whole variable domain KAGVTQTPRYLIKTRGQQVTLSCSPISGHRSVSWYQQTPGQGLQFLFEYFSETQRNKGNFPGRFSGRQFSNSRSEMNVSTLELGDSALYLCASSWTAISSYEQYFGPGTRLTVT.

The chain is built from TRBV24-1 and TRBJ2-3; 10 positions match TRBD1. The V gene's germline CDR1 is KGHDR and CDR2 SFDVKD. J was trimmed by 4 bases and V by 2 bases; bases with no gene match: 5. CDR3 length: 16 residues. CDR3 nucleotide sequence: TGTGCCACCAGTGATTCCGGACAGGGGGTCGCAGATACGCAGTATTTT. Protein sequence: CATSDSGQGVADTQYF.